Presented here are 26 T cell receptor beta chains from one specimen sequenced in a study of T cells in Graves' hyperthyroidism and ophthalmopathy. The CDR3 regions of TCR beta were amplified from RNA transcripts. HTBI primers were employed in a first-round RT-PCR of the TCR CDR3. TCRdb re-called the multiplex PCR reads through MiXCR, storing one row per CDR3 protein. The repertoire holds around 350,000 distinct CDR3 sequences, with more than 15% as singletons. Sequencing was performed on blood. The origin of the receptors is a woman aged 18-30 years with Graves' hyperthyroidism that later progressed to Graves' ophthalmopathy.

In its sample, this clonotype was seen many times. The chain is built from TRBV7-2 and TRBJ1-4; D is uncertain. Germline V lookup: CDR1 SGHTA, CDR2 FQGNSA. V was trimmed by 2 bases and J by 8 bases, leaving 15 bases between them. The CDR3 sequence is 15 residues long. CDR3 bases: TGTGCCAGCAGCTTAAGGATGGGAAGGTCAGAAAAACTGTTTTTT. Translation: CASSLRMGRSEKLFF.

This clonotype was detected ten times or more. The chain links TRBV27 to TRBJ2-1; 7 nucleotides agree with TRBD1. This CDR3 is built from 14 residues. Germline V gene sequence: CDR1 MNHEY, CDR2 SMNVEV (reference sequence). After removal of 6 bases from V and 0 bases from J, the junction contained 2 bases not matched to a gene. The CDR3 is CASRGQSSYNEQFF. Here the CDR3 DNA reads TGTGCCAGCAGGGGACAGAGCTCCTACAATGAGCAGTTCTTC.

This clonotype was found a few times. This chain links TRBV28 with TRBJ2-2; tentative D call: TRBD2 (5 bases). Trimming removed 6 bases from V and 4 bases from J, with 12 bases in between. The length of the CDR3 is 14 residues. The germline V gene has CDR1 MDHEN and CDR2 SYDVKM. The CDR3 nucleotides read TGTGCCAGCAGACCAGCGGATACCACCGGGGAGCTGTTTTTT. Translation: CASRPADTTGELFF.

The chain is built from TRBV19 and TRBJ1-5, with D maybe TRBD1 (6 bases). Trimming left V 6 bases short and J 6 bases short, with 33 bases between. Germline CDR1 LNHDA, CDR2 SQIVND (reference sequence). The CDR3 loop spans 20 amino acids. CDR3 protein: CASSNKIGGLTATFGQPQHF. The CDR3 bases are TGTGCCAGTAGCAACAAAATAGGGGGGCTAACAGCTACTTTTGGTCAGCCCCAGCATTTT.

The CDR3 protein is CASSQDPYVGLAGRGNEQFF. CDR3 coding DNA: TGTGCCAGCAGCCAAGACCCTTATGTTGGACTAGCGGGACGAGGCAATGAGCAGTTCTTC. The chain recombines TRBV4-2 with TRBJ2-1; 12 bases fit TRBD2. The germline V gene encodes CDR1 LGHNA and CDR2 YNFKEQ. The CDR3 covers 20 residues. The V segment lost 0 bases and the J segment 6 bases; nucleotides outside the gene matches: 15.

This sequence joins TRBV6-5 and TRBJ1-1, with no clear D. The ends were cut back, 2 bases at V and 4 bases at J, with 8 bases in the middle. This CDR3 comprises 13 residues. Germline V gene lookup returns CDR1 MNHEY and CDR2 SVGAGI. The CDR3 nucleotides read TGTGCCAGCAGTTACGTACATGGCACTGAAGCTTTCTTT. It specifies CASSYVHGTEAFF.

This clonotype was detected many times. The rearrangement links TRBV30 to TRBJ1-1, with no clear D. This CDR3 is built from 14 residues. The V gene lost 4 bases and the J gene lost 1 base, with 13 bases spanning the gap. Germline V gene sequence: CDR1 GTSNPN, CDR2 SVGIG (reference sequence). The CDR3 reads CAWTPLTRNTEAFF. CDR3 nucleotide sequence: TGTGCCTGGACCCCTCTCACAAGGAACACTGAAGCTTTCTTT.

This clonotype was detected many times. This chain links TRBV12-3 or TRBV12-4 with TRBJ2-1, with D tentatively TRBD1 or TRBD2 (7 bases each). The V gene lost 6 bases and the J gene lost 5 bases, with 23 bases spanning the gap. The CDR3 consists of 17 residues. Written as DNA, the CDR3 is TGTGCCAGCAGACCCAGGGACTACCTCAGGGGGGACAATGAGCAGTTCTTC. It encodes CASRPRDYLRGDNEQFF.

CDR3 DNA: TGTGCCAGCAGCCAAGATATGGGGCGGCGCTCTTCACCCCTCCACTTT. Residues: CASSQDMGRRSSPLHF. The chain uses TRBV3-1 and TRBJ1-6; maybe TRBD1 (5 bases). CDR1 and CDR2 (germline): LGHDT, YNNKEL (reference sequence). V lost 0 bases, J lost 9 bases, and 15 bases lay in between. This CDR3 has 16 residues.

At least ten counts were recorded for this clonotype. The chain is built from TRBV5-1 and TRBJ2-3; perhaps D is TRBD1 or TRBD2 (5 bases each). CDR1 is SGHRS, CDR2 YFSETQ, per germline. This CDR3 is 18 amino acids long. V shed 2 bases and J shed 2 bases, with 21 bases lying between them. The CDR3 loop reads CASSFGPPRESDTDTQYF. DNA of the CDR3: TGCGCCAGCAGCTTTGGCCCTCCCAGGGAGTCAGACACAGATACGCAGTATTTT.

Notes on this clonotype: This may be a read error: a much more frequent sequence differs by one nucleotide. The J gene is TRBJ2-3, the V gene TRBV7-9; weak D call: TRBD1 (6 bases). Germline CDR1 SEHNR, CDR2 FQNEAQ (reference sequence). The CDR3 loop spans 15 amino acids. CDR3 protein: CASGFQGQGTDTQYF. The CDR3 coding sequence is TGTGCCAGCGGCTTTCAGGGGCAGGGCACAGATACGCAGTATTTT.

This clonotype was detected ten times or more. The chain employs TRBV3-1 and TRBJ2-3; D call uncertain. Trimming cost V 0 bases and J 3 bases, with 4 bases left between them. Germline CDR1 is LGHDT and CDR2 is YNNKEL (reference sequence). The CDR3 is 13 residues long. For the CDR3, the DNA is TGTGCCAGCAGCCAAGATACGACAGATACGCAGTATTTT. This codes for CASSQDTTDTQYF.

This clonotype was recorded many times. The chain has TRBV28 and TRBJ1-5, with D possibly matching TRBD1 (5 bases). CDR3 length: 17 residues. V was pared by 4 bases and J by 6 bases, with 22 bases between. Germline CDR1 is MDHEN and CDR2 is SYDVKM. The chain's CDR3 is CASSWGTSTGFTQPQHF. The CDR3 DNA sequence: TGTGCCAGCAGTTGGGGGACCTCGACGGGGTTCACTCAGCCCCAGCATTTT.

This clonotype has at least ten counts. The chain is built from TRBV11-2 and TRBJ2-5, with a weak D call TRBD2 (7 bases). V lost 3 bases and J lost 3, with 11 bases in between. This CDR3 contains 14 residues. The germline gives CDR1 SGHAT, CDR2 FQNNGV. CDR3 in amino acids: CASSFGGPKETQYF. The CDR3 nucleotides read TGTGCCAGCAGCTTCGGGGGGCCCAAAGAGACCCAGTACTTC.

The V and J genes are TRBV4-1 and TRBJ1-5; possibly TRBD1 for D (5 bases). Germline V gene sequence: CDR1 MGHRA, CDR2 YSYEKL. The CDR3 contains 14 residues. V lost 3 bases to trimming and J lost 4 bases, with 10 bases between them. The CDR3 loop is CASSQKQENQPQHF. The CDR3 DNA is TGCGCCAGCAGCCAGAAACAGGAGAATCAGCCCCAGCATTTT.

This clonotype was seen at least ten times. This chain connects TRBV30 to TRBJ2-7, with TRBD1 matching 8 bases. The junction had 6 bases not matched to a gene; V was cut back by 5 bases and J by 3 bases. The CDR3 contains 13 residues. Per the germline V gene, CDR1 is GTSNPN and CDR2 is SVGIG (reference sequence). The chain's CDR3 is CAWGQGRIYEQYF. The CDR3 nucleotides are TGTGCCTGGGGACAGGGTAGGATCTACGAGCAGTACTTC.

The chain carries TRBV4-3 and TRBJ2-1; the D call may be TRBD1 or TRBD2 (5 bases each). The CDR3 consists of 17 residues. CDR1 and CDR2 from the germline V gene are LGHNA and YSLEER. V shed 3 bases and J shed 0 bases, with 15 bases lying between them. This chain's CDR3 is CASSQRPGTSSYNEQFF. CDR3 DNA: TGCGCCAGCAGCCAGCGCCCCGGGACCAGCTCCTACAATGAGCAGTTCTTC.

The gene calls are TRBV15 and TRBJ2-5; no definite D call. The V end lost 2 bases, the J end lost 10 bases, and 20 bases lay between the germline ends. The CDR3 is 15 residues long. The germline CDR1 and CDR2 sequences are LNHNV and YYDKDF (reference sequence). CDR3 nucleotide sequence: TGTGCCACCAGCAGAACCCTTCGTGAGGATGGGGACCAGTACTTC. As protein: CATSRTLREDGDQYF.

The chain links TRBV29-1 to TRBJ1-2; unclear D gene. The germline CDR1 and CDR2 sequences are SQVTM and ANQGSEA. The V end lost 1 base, the J end lost 6 bases, and 6 bases lay between the germline ends. CDR3 size: 11 residues. CDR3 sequence reads: CSVEAKDGYTF. The CDR3 DNA reads as TGCAGCGTTGAAGCCAAGGATGGCTACACCTTC.

The CDR3 coding sequence is TGTGCCAGCAGCACGGGACTAGCGGGAGTAGTTGGAGATACGCAGTATTTT. Translating it yields CASSTGLAGVVGDTQYF. The chain carries TRBV7-3 and TRBJ2-3, with 14 bases aligning to TRBD2. Germline V gene lookup returns CDR1 SGHTA and CDR2 FQGTGA. Trimming at V came to 5 bases and at J to 5 bases, leaving 9 bases not matched to a gene. The CDR3 covers 17 residues.

The genes are TRBV20-1 and TRBJ2-3; D uncertain. This CDR3 is built from 11 residues. The germline V gene has CDR1 DFQATT and CDR2 SNEGSKA (reference sequence). The ends were cut back, 5 bases at V and 4 bases at J, with 7 bases in the middle. The CDR3 sequence is CSAGPPDTQYF. The CDR3 nucleotides are TGCAGTGCTGGGCCTCCAGATACGCAGTATTTT.

The sample holds a few counts of this clonotype. The J gene is TRBJ1-1, the V gene TRBV29-1, with D maybe TRBD1 (5 bases). Trimming took off 7 bases at V and 5 bases at J, with 17 bases between the two ends. There are 13 residues in the CDR3. CDR1 is SQVTM, CDR2 ANQGSEA, per germline. The CDR3 here is CSARRGGNTEAFF. As DNA, the CDR3 is TGCAGCGCCCGAAGGGGTGGGAATACTGAAGCTTTCTTT.

The V call is TRBV6-2 or TRBV6-3, the J call TRBJ2-7; D is ambiguous. The CDR3 sequence is 12 residues long. V was trimmed by 1 base and J by 5 bases, leaving 6 bases between them. Germline CDR1 reads MNHEY; CDR2 reads SVGEGT. In DNA, the CDR3 is TGTGCCAGCAGTTACTATGAGGACGAGCAGTACTTC. Encoded protein: CASSYYEDEQYF.

This clonotype showed up just a few times. In nucleotides, the CDR3 is TGTGCCAGCAGTGAATGGGGACAGGCGAACACCGGGGAGCTGTTTTTT. As protein: CASSEWGQANTGELFF. J is TRBJ2-2 and V is TRBV25-1; TRBD1 matches 8 bases. Trimming took 1 base from V and 0 from J; bases not matched to a gene: 1. The CDR3 extends over 16 amino acids. Germline CDR1 is MGHDK and CDR2 is SYGVNS.

This chain links TRBV28 with TRBJ2-3; 9 nucleotides match TRBD2. The CDR3 covers 16 residues. Trimming at V came to 6 bases and at J to 6 bases, leaving 13 bases not matched to a gene. Germline V gene sequence: CDR1 MDHEN, CDR2 SYDVKM. The CDR3: CASRTLAGPNWDTQYF. In DNA, the CDR3 is TGTGCCAGCAGGACTCTAGCGGGACCGAATTGGGATACGCAGTATTTT.

There are many counts of this clonotype. The V and J genes are TRBV6-2 or TRBV6-3 and TRBJ2-7; 12 positions match TRBD2. Germline V CDR1 and CDR2: MNHEY, SVGEGT. The CDR3 loop spans 19 amino acids. The trim removed 2 bases at V and 3 bases at J, leaving 14 bases unmatched. CDR3 region: CASSYDPGPSGRALYEQYF. The DNA of the CDR3 is TGTGCCAGCAGTTACGATCCAGGCCCTAGCGGGAGGGCCCTCTACGAGCAGTACTTC.